This T cell receptor beta chain was sequenced during a study of T cell repertoires in cytomegalovirus infection. TCRdb used MiXCR to reprocess the reads, holding one entry per CDR3 protein. The sample carries about 310,000 distinct CDR3 sequences, roughly 25% recorded once. Comments on this clonotype: Its antigen is currently unknown.

The germline V gene has CDR1 SGHAT and CDR2 FQNNGV. After removal of 4 bases from V and 1 base from J, the junction contained 8 bases not matched to a gene. The CDR3 sequence is 16 residues long. The rearrangement uses TRBV11-2 and TRBJ2-3, with TRBD2 matching over 7 bases. Sequencing was performed on cultured PBMCs, taken from culture after CMV antigen stimulation. This clonotype originated in a human donor in good health (CMV status not recorded). Some clones in this sample may be carry-over from other donors' samples. Here the CDR3 reads CASSSGRDYRTDTQYF. The CDR3 DNA reads as TGTGCCAGCAGCTCGGGTCGGGACTACCGCACAGATACGCAGTATTTT. The whole variable domain, remainder taken from reference TRBV11-2 and TRBJ2-3, is EAGVAQSPRYKIIEKRQSVAFWCNPISGHATLYWYQQILGQGPKLLIQFQNNGVVDDSQLPKDRFSAERLKGVDSTLKIQPAKLEDSAVYLCASSSGRDYRTDTQYFGPGTRLTVL.